The clone carrying this TCR beta chain was seen a few times. The protocol was immunoSEQ multiplex PCR, while the TCRdb copy is restricted to in-frame clones and leaves out a portion. The profile shows more than 250,000 clones, more than 80% of them singletons. These data originate in a study of cytomegalovirus exposure and HLA in healthy donors. Trimming shortened V by 4 bases and J by 5 bases, and 16 bases separated the two germline ends. Germline CDR1 is SGDLS and CDR2 is YYNGEE. The CDR3 is made up of 15 amino acids. This clonotype was obtained from a woman aged 18-29 years in good health and CMV-seronegative. This rearrangement joins TRBV9 to TRBJ1-5; TRBD1 might be the D (6 bases). The sequenced material came from PBMCs. The CDR3 is CASSLQGEEDQPQHF. CDR3 sequence (DNA): TGTGCCAGCAGCCTACAGGGAGAGGAGGATCAGCCCCAGCATTTT.